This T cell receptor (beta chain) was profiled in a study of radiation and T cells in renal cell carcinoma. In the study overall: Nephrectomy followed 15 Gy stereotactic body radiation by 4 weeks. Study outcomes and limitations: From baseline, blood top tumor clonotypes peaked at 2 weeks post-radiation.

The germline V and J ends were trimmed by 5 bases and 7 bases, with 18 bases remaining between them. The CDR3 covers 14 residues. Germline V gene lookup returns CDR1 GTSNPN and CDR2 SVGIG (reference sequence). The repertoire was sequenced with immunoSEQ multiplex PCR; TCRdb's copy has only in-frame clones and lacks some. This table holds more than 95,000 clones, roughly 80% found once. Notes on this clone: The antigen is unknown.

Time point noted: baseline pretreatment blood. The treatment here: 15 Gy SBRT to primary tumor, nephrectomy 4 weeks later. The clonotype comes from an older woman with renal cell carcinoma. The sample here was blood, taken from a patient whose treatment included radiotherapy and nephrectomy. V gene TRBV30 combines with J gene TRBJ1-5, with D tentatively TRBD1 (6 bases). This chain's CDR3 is CAWAQQGGRQPQHF. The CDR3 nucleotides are TGTGCCTGGGCTCAACAGGGAGGGCGGCAGCCCCAGCATTTT.